Presented here are 22 T cell receptor beta chains from one specimen sequenced in a study of T cells in Graves' hyperthyroidism and ophthalmopathy. There were TCR beta CDR3 regions amplified from RNA transcripts. HTBI primers were the set used in a first-round RT-PCR of the TCR CDR3. TCRdb processed the multiplex PCR reads anew with MiXCR; each CDR3 protein has one entry. The sample has about 100,000 distinct CDR3 sequences; 15% to 20% are singletons. Sequencing input: blood. The receptor source for this set is a woman aged 50 to 60 with Graves' hyperthyroidism.

This clonotype was counted many times. The chain uses TRBV5-1 and TRBJ2-7, with a tentative D call TRBD2 (6 bases). This CDR3 comprises 17 residues. Germline-derived CDR1 and CDR2 are SGHRS and YFSETQ. Trimming took off 0 bases at V and 0 bases at J, with 16 bases between the two ends. DNA for the CDR3: TGCGCCAGCAGCTTGGTTTTACAGCGGGCTAGCTCCTACGAGCAGTACTTC. Translation gives CASSLVLQRASSYEQYF.

This clonotype was seen at least ten times. The chain uses TRBV20-1 and TRBJ2-1, with TRBD2 matching 9 bases. The CDR3 totals 16 residues. Per germline, CDR1 DFQATT and CDR2 SNEGSKA (reference sequence). J lost 0 bases, V lost 4 bases, and 7 bases had no gene match. CDR3 bases: TGCAGTGCTACCGCACTAGCGGGTAGCTCCTACAATGAGCAGTTCTTC. It encodes CSATALAGSSYNEQFF.

The V and J genes are TRBV30 and TRBJ2-1, with 10 bases aligning to TRBD2. V shed 4 bases and J 7 bases; nucleotides not matched to a gene: 1. This CDR3 comprises 12 residues. The germline V gene encodes CDR1 GTSNPN and CDR2 SVGIG (reference sequence). The CDR3 nucleotides read TGTGCCTGGACTAGCGGGGGAAATGAGCAGTTCTTC. Translated: CAWTSGGNEQFF.

This clonotype appeared a few times. Possible read error: a much larger clone is one base away. The chain recombines TRBV27 with TRBJ1-1; D not resolved. This CDR3 comprises 15 residues. Germline lookup yields CDR1 MNHEY and CDR2 SMNVEV (reference sequence). The CDR3 reads CASSSRLFKNTEASF. CDR3 coding DNA: TGTGCCAGCAGTTCGAGACTTTTTAAGAACACTGAAGCTTCCTTT.

This chain connects TRBV5-1 to TRBJ2-1; 9 nucleotides match TRBD1. This CDR3 spans 16 amino acids. Trimming took 0 bases from V and 9 from J; bases not matched to a gene: 10. Germline V gene sequence: CDR1 SGHRS, CDR2 YFSETQ. This chain's CDR3 is CASSLEQGARSSEQFF. The CDR3 coding sequence is TGCGCCAGCAGCTTGGAACAGGGGGCGCGATCAAGTGAGCAGTTCTTC.

This clonotype was detected many times. The chain joins TRBV29-1 to TRBJ1-3, with 7 bases fitting TRBD1. Germline V gene lookup returns CDR1 SQVTM and CDR2 ANQGSEA. CDR3 length equals 14 residues. V shed 6 bases, J shed 4 bases, and the junction held 9 bases outside the gene matches. The CDR3 loop reads CSVRQGTGGNTIYF. CDR3 nucleotide sequence: TGCAGCGTCCGACAGGGAACAGGCGGAAACACCATATATTTT.

The gene calls are TRBV12-3 or TRBV12-4 and TRBJ1-4, with no clear D. The CDR3 extends over 13 amino acids. V was clipped by 3 bases and J by 8 bases, with 10 bases between them. Here the CDR3 DNA reads TGTGCCAGCAGTTTGGCGGGTGTGGAAAAACTGTTTTTT. Protein sequence: CASSLAGVEKLFF.

This clonotype was counted many times. The chain couples TRBV18 to TRBJ2-1; TRBD1 matches at 9 bases. Germline values: CDR1 KGHSH, CDR2 LQKENI. CDR3 length equals 14 residues. The ends lost 3 bases at V and 8 bases at J; junction bases unmatched: 5. The CDR3 loop is CASSPPGQGYEQFF. Here the CDR3 DNA reads TGTGCCAGCTCACCTCCGGGACAGGGTTATGAGCAGTTCTTC.

This clonotype was seen ten or more times. The rearrangement uses TRBV11-3 and TRBJ1-1, with D maybe TRBD1 (5 bases). The germline V and J ends were trimmed by 3 bases and 3 bases, with 11 bases remaining between them. This CDR3 is 14 amino acids long. Germline values: CDR1 SGHNT, CDR2 YENEEA. This chain's CDR3 is CASSFRRGDTEAFF. The DNA for the CDR3 is TGTGCCAGCAGCTTCCGGAGAGGGGACACTGAAGCTTTCTTT.

This clonotype was detected many times. This chain connects TRBV20-1 to TRBJ2-1; no definite D call. Per germline, CDR1 DFQATT and CDR2 SNEGSKA (reference sequence). Trimming stripped 4 bases from V and 8 bases from J, with 12 bases between. The CDR3 runs to 12 residues. The CDR3 DNA sequence: TGCAGTGCTACCCCCTTCAGCGATGAGCAGTTCTTC. Translation: CSATPFSDEQFF.

The chain combines TRBV4-1 with TRBJ1-1; D not certain. The CDR3 has 15 residues. V lost 2 bases, J lost 3 bases, and 13 bases lay in between. Germline CDR1 is MGHRA and CDR2 is YSYEKL. CDR3 nucleotides: TGCGCCAGCAGCCAACCCCTGATTCGGGACACTGAAGCTTTCTTT. Its protein product is CASSQPLIRDTEAFF.

There are a few counts of this clonotype. Germline is not matched at one junction end, which may reflect a read error. The gene calls are TRBV11-1 and TRBJ2-7; 9 positions match TRBD2. The CDR3 runs to 15 residues. Germline V gives CDR1 SGHAT, CDR2 FQDESV (reference sequence). CDR3 protein: CASSQVLAGSDEQYF. CDR3 coding DNA: TGCGCCAGCAGCCAAGTCCTAGCGGGAAGCGACGAGCAGTACTTC.

This clonotype was recorded at least ten times. This rearrangement joins TRBV3-1 to TRBJ1-6; D is unresolved. V lost 0 bases and J 0 bases, leaving 3 bases between the germline ends. The CDR3 spans 15 residues. Germline V gene lookup returns CDR1 LGHDT and CDR2 YNNKEL (reference sequence). CDR3 in amino acids: CASSQEGSYNSPLHF. The CDR3 DNA reads TGTGCCAGCAGCCAAGAGGGCTCCTATAATTCACCCCTCCACTTT. The whole variable domain, filled in from reference TRBV3-1 and TRBJ1-6, reads DTAVSQTPKYLVTQMGNDKSIKCEQNLGHDTMYWYKQDSKKFLKIMFSYNNKELIINETVPNRFSPKSPDKAHLNLHINSLELGDSAVYFCASSQEGSYNSPLHFGNGTRLTVT.

This clonotype was counted ten times or more. The chain uses TRBV4-1 and TRBJ2-1; unclear D gene. Trimming stripped 9 bases from V and 8 bases from J, with 17 bases between. The CDR3 has 13 residues. Germline-derived CDR1 and CDR2 are MGHRA and YSYEKL. The CDR3 loop is CASTPLISHEQFF. CDR3 nucleotide sequence: TGCGCCAGTACCCCACTTATCTCCCATGAGCAGTTCTTC.

The sample holds many counts of this clonotype. The J gene is TRBJ1-5, the V gene TRBV2, with D maybe TRBD1 (5 bases). Germline V gene lookup returns CDR1 SNHLY and CDR2 FYNNEI. The CDR3 runs to 14 residues. Trimming took off 6 bases at V and 1 base at J, with 10 bases between the two ends. DNA for the CDR3: TGTGCCAGCAGGCAGGGCGCGAGCAATCAGCCCCAGCATTTT. Amino acids: CASRQGASNQPQHF.

Turning to this clonotype: This may be a read error, as it is one base from a much larger clone. The V gene is TRBV3-1, the J gene TRBJ2-1; TRBD1 agrees at 10 bases. With V trimmed by 3 bases and J by 6 bases, 8 bases remained unmatched. The CDR3 consists of 16 residues. Germline-derived CDR1 and CDR2 are LGHDT and YNNKEL (reference sequence). The CDR3 sequence is CASSHSTGQGVNEQFF. CDR3 coding DNA: TGTGCCAGCAGCCACAGTACCGGACAGGGGGTCAATGAGCAGTTCTTC.

This clonotype was counted many times. The J gene is TRBJ1-2, the V gene TRBV5-1, with 8 bases lining up with TRBD1. With V trimmed by 0 bases and J by 6 bases, 4 bases remained unmatched. This CDR3 contains 14 residues. Germline lookup yields CDR1 SGHRS and CDR2 YFSETQ. CDR3 nucleotides: TGCGCCAGCAGCTTGGTGGGACAGGAGGATGGCTACACCTTC. Translating it yields CASSLVGQEDGYTF.

Many counts were recorded for this clonotype. The rearrangement joins TRBV20-1 to TRBJ2-7; TRBD1 might be the D (5 bases). The CDR3 length is 14 residues. V lost 0 bases and J 0 bases, leaving 9 bases between the germline ends. The germline V gene encodes CDR1 DFQATT and CDR2 SNEGSKA (reference sequence). The CDR3 DNA sequence: TGCAGTGCTAGAGATTTGGGGCTCTCCTACGAGCAGTACTTC. Protein sequence: CSARDLGLSYEQYF.

This clonotype was observed at least ten times. V usage is TRBV20-1 and J usage is TRBJ2-3; D is tentatively TRBD1 or TRBD2 (5 bases each). The V end was cut by 8 bases, the J end by 2 bases, with 14 bases between. Germline CDR1 is DFQATT and CDR2 is SNEGSKA (reference sequence). This CDR3 is built from 13 residues. The CDR3 here is CSPRDVYTDTQYF. The CDR3 DNA sequence: TGCAGTCCACGGGACGTTTACACAGATACGCAGTATTTT.

In its sample, this clonotype was seen a few times. V usage is TRBV6-5 and J usage is TRBJ2-1, with D hard to call. The CDR3 runs to 13 residues. Germline CDR1 MNHEY, CDR2 SVGAGI. The germline V and J ends were trimmed by 4 bases and 8 bases, with 12 bases remaining between them. CDR3 DNA: TGTGCCAGCAGTTTCTTAGCCCGCGATGAGCAGTTCTTC. The encoded protein is CASSFLARDEQFF.

This clonotype was picked up many times. V is TRBV2 and J is TRBJ1-2; D might be TRBD1 (5 bases). The CDR3 sequence is 14 residues long. Deletions cut 6 bases from V and 4 bases from J, with 15 bases between. CDR1 is SNHLY and CDR2 is FYNNEI in the germline V gene. CDR3 nucleotides: TGTGCCAGCAGCGGGACTAGCGCTGTCTATGGCTACACCTTC. This translates into CASSGTSAVYGYTF.

As to this clonotype: Given a much more abundant clone one base away, this may be a read error. The V gene is TRBV2, the J gene TRBJ2-2, with 7 positions matching TRBD1. Germline values: CDR1 SNHLY, CDR2 FYNNEI. The CDR3 extends over 14 amino acids. The chain's CDR3 is CASSGQADTGELLF. The CDR3 nucleotides are TGTGCCAGCAGCGGACAGGCGGACACCGGGGAGCTGCTTTTT.